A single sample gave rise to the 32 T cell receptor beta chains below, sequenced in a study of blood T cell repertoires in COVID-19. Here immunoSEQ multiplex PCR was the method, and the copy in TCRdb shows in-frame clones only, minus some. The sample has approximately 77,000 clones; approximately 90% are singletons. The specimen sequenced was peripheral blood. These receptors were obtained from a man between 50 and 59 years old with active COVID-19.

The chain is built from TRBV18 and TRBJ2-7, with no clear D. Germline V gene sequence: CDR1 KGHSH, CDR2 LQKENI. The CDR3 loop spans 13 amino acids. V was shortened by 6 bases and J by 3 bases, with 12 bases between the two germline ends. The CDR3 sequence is CASSLGSGYEQYF. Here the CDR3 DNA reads TGTGCCAGCTCCCTCGGTTCGGGCTACGAGCAGTACTTC.

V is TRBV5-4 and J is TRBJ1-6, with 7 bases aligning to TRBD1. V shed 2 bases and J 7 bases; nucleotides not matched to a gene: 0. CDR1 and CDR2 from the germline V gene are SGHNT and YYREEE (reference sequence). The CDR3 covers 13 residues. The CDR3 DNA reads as TGTGCCAGCAGCTTCAGGGGGAATTCACCCCTCCACTTT. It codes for CASSFRGNSPLHF.

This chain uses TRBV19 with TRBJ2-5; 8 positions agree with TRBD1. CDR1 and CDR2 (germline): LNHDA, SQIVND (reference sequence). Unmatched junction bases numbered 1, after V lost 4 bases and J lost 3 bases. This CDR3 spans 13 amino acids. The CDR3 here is CASSNRGEETQYF. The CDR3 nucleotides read TGTGCCAGTAGTAACAGGGGGGAAGAGACCCAGTACTTC.

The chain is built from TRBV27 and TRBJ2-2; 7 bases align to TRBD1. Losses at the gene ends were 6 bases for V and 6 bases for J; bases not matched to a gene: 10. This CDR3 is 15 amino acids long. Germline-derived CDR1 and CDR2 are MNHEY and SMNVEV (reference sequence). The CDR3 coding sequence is TGTGCCAGCAGATCCGACAGGGAGATCCCCGGGGAGCTGTTTTTT. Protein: CASRSDREIPGELFF.

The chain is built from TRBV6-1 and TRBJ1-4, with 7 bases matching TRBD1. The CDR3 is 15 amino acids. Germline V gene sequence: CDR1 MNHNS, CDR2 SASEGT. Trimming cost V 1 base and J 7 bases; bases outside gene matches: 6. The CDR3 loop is CASSEVLNRGEKLFF. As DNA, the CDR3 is TGTGCCAGCAGTGAAGTACTCAACAGGGGTGAAAAACTGTTTTTT.

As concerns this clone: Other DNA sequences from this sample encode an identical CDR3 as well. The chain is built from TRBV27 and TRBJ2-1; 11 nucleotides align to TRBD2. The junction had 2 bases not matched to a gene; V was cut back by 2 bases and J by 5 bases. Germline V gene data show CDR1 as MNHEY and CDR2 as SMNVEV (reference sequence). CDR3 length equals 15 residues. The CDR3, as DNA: TGTGCCAGCAGTTTAGGGACTAGCGGAAACAATGAGCAGTTCTTC. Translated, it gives CASSLGTSGNNEQFF.

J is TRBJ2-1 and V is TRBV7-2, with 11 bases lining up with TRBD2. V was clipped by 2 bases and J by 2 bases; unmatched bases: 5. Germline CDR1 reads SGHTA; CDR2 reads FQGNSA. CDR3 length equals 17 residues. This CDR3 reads CASSLIAGGPAYNEQFF. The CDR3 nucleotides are TGTGCCAGCAGCTTAATAGCGGGGGGGCCCGCCTACAATGAGCAGTTCTTC. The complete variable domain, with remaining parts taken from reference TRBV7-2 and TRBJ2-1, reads GAGVSQSPSNKVTEKGKDVELRCDPISGHTALYWYRQSLGQGLEFLIYFQGNSAPDKSGLPSDRFSAERTGGSVSTLTIQRTQQEDSAVYLCASSLIAGGPAYNEQFFGPGTRLTVL.

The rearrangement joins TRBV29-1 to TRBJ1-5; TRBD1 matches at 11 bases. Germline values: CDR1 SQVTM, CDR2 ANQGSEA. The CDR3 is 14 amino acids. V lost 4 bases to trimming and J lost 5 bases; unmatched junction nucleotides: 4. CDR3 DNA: TGCAGCGTTGTGGACAGGGGGCTTGATCAGCCCCAGCATTTT. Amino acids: CSVVDRGLDQPQHF.

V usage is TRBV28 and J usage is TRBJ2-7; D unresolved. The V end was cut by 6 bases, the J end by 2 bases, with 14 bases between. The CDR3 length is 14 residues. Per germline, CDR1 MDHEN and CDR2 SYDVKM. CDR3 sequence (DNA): TGTGCCAGCAGGACTGGAACCACTGCCTACGAGCAGTACTTC. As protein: CASRTGTTAYEQYF. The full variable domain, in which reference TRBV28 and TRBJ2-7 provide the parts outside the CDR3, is DVKVTQSSRYLVKRTGEKVFLECVQDMDHENMFWYRQDPGLGLRLIYFSYDVKMKEKGDIPEGYSVSREKKERFSLILESASTNQTSMYLCASRTGTTAYEQYFGPGTRLTVT.

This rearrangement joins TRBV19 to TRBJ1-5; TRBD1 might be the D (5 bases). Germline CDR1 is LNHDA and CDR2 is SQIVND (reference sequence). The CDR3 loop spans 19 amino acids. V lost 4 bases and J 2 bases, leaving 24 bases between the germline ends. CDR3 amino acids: CASSTPGRGGFRGNQPQHF. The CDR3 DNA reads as TGTGCCAGTAGTACCCCGGGGAGGGGAGGCTTTCGGGGCAATCAGCCCCAGCATTTT.

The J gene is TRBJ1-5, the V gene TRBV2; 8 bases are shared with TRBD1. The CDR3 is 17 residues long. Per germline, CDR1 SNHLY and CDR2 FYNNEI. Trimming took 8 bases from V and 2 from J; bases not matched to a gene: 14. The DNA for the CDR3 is TGTGCCAGCGAGCAAGGAGCAGGGGGCGGCGGCAATCAGCCCCAGCATTTT. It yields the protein CASEQGAGGGGNQPQHF.

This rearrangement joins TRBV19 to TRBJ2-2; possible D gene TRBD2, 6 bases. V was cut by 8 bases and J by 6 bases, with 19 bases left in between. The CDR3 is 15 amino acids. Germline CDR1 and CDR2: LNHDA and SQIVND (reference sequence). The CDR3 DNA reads TGTGCCAGTGAGCCATCAGGGAGGTACGCCGGGGAGCTGTTTTTT. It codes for CASEPSGRYAGELFF. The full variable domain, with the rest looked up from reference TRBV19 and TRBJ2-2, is DGGITQSPKYLFRKEGQNVTLSCEQNLNHDAMYWYRQDPGQGLRLIYYSQIVNDFQKGDIAEGYSVSREKKESFPLTVTSAQKNPTAFYLCASEPSGRYAGELFFGEGSRLTVL.

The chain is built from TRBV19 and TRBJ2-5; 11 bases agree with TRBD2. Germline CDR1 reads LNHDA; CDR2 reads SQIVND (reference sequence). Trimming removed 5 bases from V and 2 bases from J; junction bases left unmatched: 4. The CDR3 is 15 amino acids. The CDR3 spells CASSFASGGQETQYF. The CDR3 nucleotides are TGTGCCAGTAGTTTCGCTAGCGGGGGGCAAGAGACCCAGTACTTC.

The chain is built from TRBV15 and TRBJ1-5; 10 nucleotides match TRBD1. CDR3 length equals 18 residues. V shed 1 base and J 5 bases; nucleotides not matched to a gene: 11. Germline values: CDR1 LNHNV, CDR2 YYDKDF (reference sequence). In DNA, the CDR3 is TGTGCCACCAGCAGAGCTTTCCTCGGGACAGGGGTCGATCAGCCCCAGCATTTT. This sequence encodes CATSRAFLGTGVDQPQHF.

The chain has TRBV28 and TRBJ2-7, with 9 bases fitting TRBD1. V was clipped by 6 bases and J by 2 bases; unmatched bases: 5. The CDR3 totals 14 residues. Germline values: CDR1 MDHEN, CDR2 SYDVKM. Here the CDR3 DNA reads TGTGCCAGCAGGGACAGGGGTGCTGCCTACGAGCAGTACTTC. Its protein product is CASRDRGAAYEQYF.

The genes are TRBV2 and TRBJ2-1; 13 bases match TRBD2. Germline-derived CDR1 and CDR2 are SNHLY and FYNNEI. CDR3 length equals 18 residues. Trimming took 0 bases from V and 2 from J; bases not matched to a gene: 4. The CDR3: CASSEAGLAGSAYNEQFF. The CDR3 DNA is TGTGCCAGCAGTGAAGCGGGACTAGCGGGGTCTGCCTACAATGAGCAGTTCTTC.

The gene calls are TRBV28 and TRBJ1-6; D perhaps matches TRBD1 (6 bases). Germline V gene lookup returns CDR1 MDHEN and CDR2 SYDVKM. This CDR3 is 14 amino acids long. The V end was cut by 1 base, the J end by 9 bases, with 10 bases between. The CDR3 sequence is CASSLLQGTSPLHF. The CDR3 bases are TGTGCCAGCAGTTTATTACAGGGAACTTCACCCCTCCACTTT. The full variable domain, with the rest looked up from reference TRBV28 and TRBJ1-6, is DVKVTQSSRYLVKRTGEKVFLECVQDMDHENMFWYRQDPGLGLRLIYFSYDVKMKEKGDIPEGYSVSREKKERFSLILESASTNQTSMYLCASSLLQGTSPLHFGNGTRLTVT.

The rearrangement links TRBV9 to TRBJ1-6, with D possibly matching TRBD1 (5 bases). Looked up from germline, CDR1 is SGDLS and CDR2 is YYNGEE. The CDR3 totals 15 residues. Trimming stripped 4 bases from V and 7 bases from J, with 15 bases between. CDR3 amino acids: CASSQSVGGNSPLHF. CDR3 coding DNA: TGTGCCAGCAGCCAAAGTGTGGGGGGGAATTCACCCCTCCACTTT.

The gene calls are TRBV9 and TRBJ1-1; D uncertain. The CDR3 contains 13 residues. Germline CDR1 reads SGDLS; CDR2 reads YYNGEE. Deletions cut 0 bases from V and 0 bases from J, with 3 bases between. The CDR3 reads CASSVDMNTEAFF. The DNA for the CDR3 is TGTGCCAGCAGCGTAGACATGAACACTGAAGCTTTCTTT.

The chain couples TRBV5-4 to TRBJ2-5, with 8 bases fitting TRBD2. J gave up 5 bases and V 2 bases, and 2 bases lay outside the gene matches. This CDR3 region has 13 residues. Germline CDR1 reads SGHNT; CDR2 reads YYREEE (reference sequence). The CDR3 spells CASSFAGGETQYF. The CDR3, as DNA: TGTGCCAGCAGCTTCGCGGGGGGCGAGACCCAGTACTTC.

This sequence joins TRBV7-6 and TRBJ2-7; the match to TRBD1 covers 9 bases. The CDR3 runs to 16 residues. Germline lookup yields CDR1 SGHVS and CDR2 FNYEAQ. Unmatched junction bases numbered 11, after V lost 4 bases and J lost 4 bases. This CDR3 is CASSSLGTGWLYEQYF. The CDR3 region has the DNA TGTGCCAGCAGCTCGTTAGGGACAGGGTGGTTGTACGAGCAGTACTTC.

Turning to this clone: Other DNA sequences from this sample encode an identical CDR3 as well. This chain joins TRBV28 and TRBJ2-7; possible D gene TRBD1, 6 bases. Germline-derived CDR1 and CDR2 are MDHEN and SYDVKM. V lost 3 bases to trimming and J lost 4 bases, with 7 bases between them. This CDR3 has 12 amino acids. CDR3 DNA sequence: TGTGCCAGCAGTTTGCAGGGGTACGAGCAGTACTTC. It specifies CASSLQGYEQYF.

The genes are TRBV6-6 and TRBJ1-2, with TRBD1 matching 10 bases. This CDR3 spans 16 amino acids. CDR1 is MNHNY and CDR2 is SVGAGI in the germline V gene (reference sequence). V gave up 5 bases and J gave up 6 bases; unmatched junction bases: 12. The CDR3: CASSTIRDRGSDGYTF. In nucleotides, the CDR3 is TGTGCCAGCAGTACGATAAGGGACAGGGGCTCGGATGGCTACACCTTC.

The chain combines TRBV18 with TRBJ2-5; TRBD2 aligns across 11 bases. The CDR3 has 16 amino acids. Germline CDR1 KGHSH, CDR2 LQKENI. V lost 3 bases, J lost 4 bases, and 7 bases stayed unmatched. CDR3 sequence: CASSPTSGSVGETQYF. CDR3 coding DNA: TGTGCCAGCTCACCTACTAGCGGGAGTGTCGGAGAGACCCAGTACTTC.

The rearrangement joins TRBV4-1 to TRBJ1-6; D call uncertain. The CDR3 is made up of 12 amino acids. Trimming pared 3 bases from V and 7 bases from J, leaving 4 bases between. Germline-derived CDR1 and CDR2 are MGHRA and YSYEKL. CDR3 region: CASSHINSPLHF. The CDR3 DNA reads TGCGCCAGCAGCCACATCAATTCACCCCTCCACTTT.

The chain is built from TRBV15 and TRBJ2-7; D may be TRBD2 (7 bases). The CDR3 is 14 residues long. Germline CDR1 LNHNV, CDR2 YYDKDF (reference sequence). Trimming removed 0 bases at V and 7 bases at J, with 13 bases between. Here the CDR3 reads CATSREGGAGEQYF. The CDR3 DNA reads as TGTGCCACCAGCAGAGAAGGGGGAGCGGGAGAGCAGTACTTC.

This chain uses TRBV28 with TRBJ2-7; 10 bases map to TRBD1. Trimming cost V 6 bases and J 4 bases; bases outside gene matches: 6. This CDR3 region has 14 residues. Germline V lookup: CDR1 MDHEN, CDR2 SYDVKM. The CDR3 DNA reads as TGTGCCAGCAGCCGGGGGGGACAGGGGTACGAGCAGTACTTC. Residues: CASSRGGQGYEQYF. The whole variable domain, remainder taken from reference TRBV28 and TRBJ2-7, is DVKVTQSSRYLVKRTGEKVFLECVQDMDHENMFWYRQDPGLGLRLIYFSYDVKMKEKGDIPEGYSVSREKKERFSLILESASTNQTSMYLCASSRGGQGYEQYFGPGTRLTVT.

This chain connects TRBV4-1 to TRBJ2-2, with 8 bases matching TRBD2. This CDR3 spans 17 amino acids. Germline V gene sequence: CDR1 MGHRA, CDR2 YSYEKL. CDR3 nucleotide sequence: TGCGCTTCACGACGGGTAGCGGGACCAGCGAACACCGGGGAGCTGTTTTTT. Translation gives CASRRVAGPANTGELFF.

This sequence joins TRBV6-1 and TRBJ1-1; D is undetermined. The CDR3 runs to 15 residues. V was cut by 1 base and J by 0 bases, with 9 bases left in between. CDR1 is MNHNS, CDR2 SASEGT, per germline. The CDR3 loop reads CASSEGRGMNTEAFF. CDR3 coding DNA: TGTGCCAGCAGTGAAGGTCGGGGTATGAACACTGAAGCTTTCTTT.

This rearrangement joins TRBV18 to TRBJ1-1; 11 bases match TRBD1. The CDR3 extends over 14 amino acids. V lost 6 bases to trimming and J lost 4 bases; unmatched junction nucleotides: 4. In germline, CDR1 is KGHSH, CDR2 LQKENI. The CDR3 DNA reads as TGTGCCAGCTCTCTGGACAGGGGGCTCACTGAAGCTTTCTTT. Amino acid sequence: CASSLDRGLTEAFF.

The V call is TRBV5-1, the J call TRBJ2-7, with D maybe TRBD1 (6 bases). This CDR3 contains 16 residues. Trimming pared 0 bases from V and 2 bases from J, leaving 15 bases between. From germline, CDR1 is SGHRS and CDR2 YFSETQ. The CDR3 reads CASSLASGATPYEQYF. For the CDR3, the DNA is TGCGCCAGCAGCTTGGCATCAGGGGCGACCCCCTACGAGCAGTACTTC.

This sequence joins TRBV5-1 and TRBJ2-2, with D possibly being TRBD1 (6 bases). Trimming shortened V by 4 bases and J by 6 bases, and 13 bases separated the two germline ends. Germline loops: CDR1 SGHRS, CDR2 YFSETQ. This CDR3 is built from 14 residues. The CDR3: CASSPTTGPGELFF. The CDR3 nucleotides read TGCGCCAGCAGCCCCACCACAGGGCCCGGGGAGCTGTTTTTT.